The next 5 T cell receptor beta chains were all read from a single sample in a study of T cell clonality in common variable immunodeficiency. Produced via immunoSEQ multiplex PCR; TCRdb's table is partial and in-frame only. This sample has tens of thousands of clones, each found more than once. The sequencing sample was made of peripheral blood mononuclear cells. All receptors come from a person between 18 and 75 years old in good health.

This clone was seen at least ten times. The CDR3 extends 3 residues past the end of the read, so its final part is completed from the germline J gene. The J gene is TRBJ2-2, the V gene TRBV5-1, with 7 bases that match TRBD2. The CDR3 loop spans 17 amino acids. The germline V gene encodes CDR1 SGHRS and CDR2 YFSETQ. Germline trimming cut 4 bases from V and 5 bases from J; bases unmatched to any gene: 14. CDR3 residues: CASSPGSGEIRTGELFF. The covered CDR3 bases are TGCGCCAGCAGCCCCGGGAGCGGGGAGATCCGGACCGGGGAG. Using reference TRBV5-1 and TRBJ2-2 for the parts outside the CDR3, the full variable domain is KAGVTQTPRYLIKTRGQQVTLSCSPISGHRSVSWYQQTPGQGLQFLFEYFSETQRNKGNFPGRFSGRQFSNSRSEMNVSTLELGDSALYLCASSPGSGEIRTGELFFGEGSRLTVL.

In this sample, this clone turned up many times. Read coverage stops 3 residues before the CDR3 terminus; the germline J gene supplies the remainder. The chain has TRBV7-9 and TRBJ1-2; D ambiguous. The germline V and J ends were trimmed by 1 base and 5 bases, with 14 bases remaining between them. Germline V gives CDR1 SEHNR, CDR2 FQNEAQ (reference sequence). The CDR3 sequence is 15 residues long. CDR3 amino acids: CASSLVPGSGYGYTF. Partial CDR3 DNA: TGTGCCAGCAGCTTAGTCCCGGGGAGCGGGTATGGC.

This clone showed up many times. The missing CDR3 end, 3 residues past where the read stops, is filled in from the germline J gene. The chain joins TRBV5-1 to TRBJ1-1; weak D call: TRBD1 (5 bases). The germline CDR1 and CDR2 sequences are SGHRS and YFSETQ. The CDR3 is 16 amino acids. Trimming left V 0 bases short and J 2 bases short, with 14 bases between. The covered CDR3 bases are TGCGCCAGCAGCTTGGTAGCGGGGCAGGGAAACACTGAA. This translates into CASSLVAGQGNTE. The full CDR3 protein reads CASSLVAGQGNTEAFF.

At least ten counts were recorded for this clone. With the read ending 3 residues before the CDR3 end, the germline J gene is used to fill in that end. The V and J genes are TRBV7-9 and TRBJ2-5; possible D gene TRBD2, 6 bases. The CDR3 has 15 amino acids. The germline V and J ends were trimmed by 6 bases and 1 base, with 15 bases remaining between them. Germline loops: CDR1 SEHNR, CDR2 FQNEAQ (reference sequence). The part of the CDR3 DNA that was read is TGTGCCAGCAGGGTTGGAGCGGGTTCCCAAGAGACC. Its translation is CASRVGAGSQET. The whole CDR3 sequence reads CASRVGAGSQETQYF.

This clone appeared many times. The CDR3 bases that were read are TGTGCCAGCAGCTTAAACAGGGGAAATCAGCCC. It yields the protein CASSLNRGNQP. The CDR3 in its entirety is CASSLNRGNQPQHF. The rearrangement uses TRBV7-8 and TRBJ1-5, with 7 bases identical to TRBD1. The read terminates 3 residues before the CDR3 end, so the remaining end is supplied by the germline J gene. Germline V lookup: CDR1 SGHVS, CDR2 FQNEAQ. The CDR3 has 14 amino acids. Losses at the gene ends were 2 bases for V and 4 bases for J; bases not matched to a gene: 2.